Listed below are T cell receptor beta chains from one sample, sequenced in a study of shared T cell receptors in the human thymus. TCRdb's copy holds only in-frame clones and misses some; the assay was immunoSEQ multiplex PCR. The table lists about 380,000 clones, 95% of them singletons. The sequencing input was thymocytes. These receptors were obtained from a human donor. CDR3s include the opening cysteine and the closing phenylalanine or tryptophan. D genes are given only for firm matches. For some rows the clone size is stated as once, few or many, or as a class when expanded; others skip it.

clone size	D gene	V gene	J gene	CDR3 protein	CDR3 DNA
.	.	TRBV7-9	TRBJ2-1	CASSPHRDEQFF	TGTGCCAGCAGCCCTCATCGCGATGAGCAGTTCTTC
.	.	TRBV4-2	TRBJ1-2	CASSQDPSPYGYTF	TGTGCCAGCAGCCAAGATCCCAGCCCCTATGGCTACACCTTC
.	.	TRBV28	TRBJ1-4	CASSGWGEKLFF	TGTGCCAGCAGTGGGTGGGGGGAAAAACTGTTTTTT
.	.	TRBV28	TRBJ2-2	CASSRRGTGELFF	TGTGCCAGCAGTCGAAGGGGGACCGGGGAGCTGTTTTTT
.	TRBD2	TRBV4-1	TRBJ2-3	CASSPGQGVAPTSGRLADTQYF	TGCGCCAGCAGCCCCGGACAGGGGGTTGCCCCGACTAGCGGGAGGCTCGCAGATACGCAGTATTTT
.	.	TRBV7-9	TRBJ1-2	CASSFGFGYTF	TGTGCCAGCAGCTTCGGGTTTGGCTACACCTTC
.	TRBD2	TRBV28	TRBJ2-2	CASSLPSTSGDNTGELFF	TGTGCCAGCAGTTTACCTTCAACTAGCGGGGATAACACCGGGGAGCTGTTTTTT
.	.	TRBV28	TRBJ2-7	CASSLSMLGDHEQYF	TGTGCCAGCAGTTTATCGATGCTAGGGGACCACGAGCAGTACTTC
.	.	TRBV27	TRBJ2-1	CASSPMNTGLYNEQFF	TGTGCCAGCAGTCCCATGAATACGGGCTTATACAATGAGCAGTTCTTC
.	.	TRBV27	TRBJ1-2	CASSLSGPSRNYGYTF	TGTGCCAGCAGTCTCTCTGGCCCTTCGAGAAACTATGGCTACACCTTC
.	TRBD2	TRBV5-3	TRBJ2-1	CARSVTSGYNEQFF	TGTGCCAGAAGCGTAACTAGCGGCTACAATGAGCAGTTCTTC
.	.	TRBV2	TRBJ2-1	CASSFGGTYNEQFF	TGTGCCAGCAGTTTTGGAGGGACCTACAATGAGCAGTTCTTC
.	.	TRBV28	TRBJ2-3	CASSLYRGRTDTQYF	TGTGCCAGCAGTTTATATCGGGGGCGCACAGATACGCAGTATTTT
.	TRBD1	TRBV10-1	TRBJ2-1	CASSEPTWGQGTNEQFF	TGCGCCAGCAGTGAGCCAACCTGGGGACAGGGTACAAATGAGCAGTTCTTC
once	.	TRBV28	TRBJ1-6	CASSFSGVNSPLHF	TGTGCCAGCAGTTTTAGCGGGGTCAATTCACCCCTCCACTTT
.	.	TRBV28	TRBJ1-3	CASSFISGGENTIYF	TGTGCCAGCAGTTTTATAAGTGGGGGCGAAAACACCATATATTTT
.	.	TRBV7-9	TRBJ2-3	CASSLFEDTQYF	TGTGCCAGCAGCTTATTCGAGGATACGCAGTATTTT
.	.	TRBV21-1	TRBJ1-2	CASSREDGYTF	TGTGCCAGCAGCAGAGAGGATGGCTACACCTTC
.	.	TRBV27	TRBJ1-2	CASRNRSPNYGYTF	TGTGCCAGCCGAAACAGGTCCCCTAACTATGGCTACACCTTC
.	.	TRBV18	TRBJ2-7	CASSHTYEQYF	TGTGCCAGCTCACATACCTACGAGCAGTACTTC
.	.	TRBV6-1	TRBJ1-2	CASSEDQDYGYTF	TGTGCCAGCAGTGAAGACCAGGACTATGGCTACACCTTC
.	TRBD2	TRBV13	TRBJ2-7	CASSSVAPASGKYEQYF	TGTGCCAGCAGCTCGGTAGCCCCTGCTAGCGGGAAGTACGAGCAGTACTTC
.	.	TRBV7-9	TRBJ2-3	CASSLTAYAQDTQYF	TGTGCCAGCAGCCTCACAGCCTATGCCCAAGATACGCAGTATTTT
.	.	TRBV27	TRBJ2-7	CASSPRVWSYEQYF	TGTGCCAGCAGCCCCAGGGTTTGGAGCTACGAGCAGTACTTC
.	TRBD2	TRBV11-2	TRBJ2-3	CASSLEREGTDTQYF	TGTGCCAGCAGCTTAGAGCGGGAGGGCACAGATACGCAGTATTTT
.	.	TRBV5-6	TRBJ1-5	CASSPHSGYQPQHF	TGTGCCAGCAGCCCTCATTCAGGGTATCAGCCCCAGCATTTT
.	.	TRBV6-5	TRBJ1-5	CASSYSQQDSNQPQHF	TGTGCCAGCAGTTACTCCCAGCAAGATAGCAATCAGCCCCAGCATTTT
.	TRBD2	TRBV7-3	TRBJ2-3	CASHSGGRAASDTQYF	TGTGCCAGCCACTCCGGCGGGAGGGCGGCGTCAGATACGCAGTATTTT
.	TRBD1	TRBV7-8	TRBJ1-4	CASSLVDRDMGKLFF	TGTGCCAGCAGCTTGGTCGACAGGGACATGGGAAAACTGTTTTTT
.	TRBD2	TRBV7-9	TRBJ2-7	CASSLPGGGRYYEQYF	TGTGCCAGCAGCCTGCCGGGAGGCGGGAGATACTACGAGCAGTACTTC
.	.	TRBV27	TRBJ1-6	CASSLSGIGGSNSPLHF	TGTGCCAGCAGTTTATCGGGAATAGGGGGTTCAAATTCACCCCTCCACTTT
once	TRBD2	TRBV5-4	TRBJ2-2	CASSLGSKLAGGPRTGELFF	TGTGCCAGCAGCTTGGGTTCTAAGCTAGCGGGAGGGCCAAGGACCGGGGAGCTGTTTTTT
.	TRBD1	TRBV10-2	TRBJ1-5	CASSGPRDSTCQPQHF	TGCGCCAGCAGTGGCCCCCGGGACAGCACATGTCAGCCCCAGCATTTT
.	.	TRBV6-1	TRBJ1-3	CASRRDGVGNTIYF	TGTGCCAGCAGGCGGGACGGTGTAGGGAACACCATATATTTT
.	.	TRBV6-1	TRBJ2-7	CASGRGEQYF	TGTGCCAGCGGACGGGGGGAGCAGTACTTC
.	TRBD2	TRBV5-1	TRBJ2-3	CASSLKCSLREGPPADTQYF	TGCGCCAGCAGCTTGAAGTGTTCTCTGCGGGAGGGCCCTCCGGCAGATACGCAGTATTTT
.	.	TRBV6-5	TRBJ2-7	CASSPWDGSYEQYF	TGTGCCAGCAGTCCCTGGGACGGCTCCTACGAGCAGTACTTC
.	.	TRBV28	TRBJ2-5	CASSPDPVPRETQYF	TGTGCCAGCAGTCCCGATCCAGTCCCAAGGGAGACCCAGTACTTC
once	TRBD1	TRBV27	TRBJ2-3	CASSLGQGAADTQYF	TGTGCCAGCAGTCTCGGACAGGGGGCCGCAGATACGCAGTATTTT
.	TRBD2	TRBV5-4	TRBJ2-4	CASSLGTRNIQYF	TGTGCCAGCAGCTTAGGGACTAGAAACATTCAGTACTTC
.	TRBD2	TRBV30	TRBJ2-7	CAWSRGTSGSFNDEQYF	TGTGCCTGGAGCAGGGGGACTAGCGGGAGCTTTAACGACGAGCAGTACTTC
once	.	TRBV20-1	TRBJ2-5	CSARSVETQYF	TGCAGTGCTAGGAGTGTTGAGACCCAGTACTTC
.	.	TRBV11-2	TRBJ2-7	CASSFKPYEQYF	TGTGCCAGCAGCTTCAAGCCCTACGAGCAGTACTTC
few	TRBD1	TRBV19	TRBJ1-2	CATRTGNSYGYTF	TGTGCCACCCGGACAGGGAATAGCTATGGCTACACCTTC
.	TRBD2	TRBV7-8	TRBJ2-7	CASSLMREAFSDEQYF	TGTGCCAGCAGCTTAATGCGGGAGGCCTTCTCCGACGAGCAGTACTTC
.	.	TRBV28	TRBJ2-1	CASQSRPTYNEQFF	TGTGCCAGTCAATCGCGCCCAACCTACAATGAGCAGTTCTTC
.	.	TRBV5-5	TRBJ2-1	CASSFMTPGGKDEQFF	TGTGCCAGCAGCTTTATGACACCAGGGGGGAAGGATGAGCAGTTCTTC
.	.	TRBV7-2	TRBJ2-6	CASSLEQGWDGANVLTF	TGTGCCAGCAGCTTAGAGCAGGGATGGGATGGGGCCAACGTCCTGACTTTC
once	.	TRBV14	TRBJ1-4	CASSQDCGAGSGSTNEKLFF	TGTGCCAGCAGCCAAGATTGCGGGGCAGGGAGTGGGTCAACTAATGAAAAACTGTTTTTT
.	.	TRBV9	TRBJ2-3	CASSSRRSPTDTQYF	TGTGCCAGCAGCTCCCGGAGGAGTCCAACGGATACGCAGTATTTT
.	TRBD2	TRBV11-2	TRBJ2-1	CASSPWGLAGGFTNEQFF	TGTGCCAGCAGCCCATGGGGACTAGCGGGAGGATTTACGAATGAGCAGTTCTTC
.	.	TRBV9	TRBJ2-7	CASSVFPSENYEQYF	TGTGCCAGCAGCGTATTCCCCAGCGAGAACTACGAGCAGTACTTC
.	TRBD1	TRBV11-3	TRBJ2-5	CASSPSPGTVEETQYF	TGTGCCAGCAGCCCAAGTCCCGGGACAGTTGAAGAGACCCAGTACTTC
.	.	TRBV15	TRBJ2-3	CATSREGTDTQYF	TGTGCCACCAGCAGAGAAGGAACAGATACGCAGTATTTT
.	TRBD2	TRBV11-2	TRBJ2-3	CASSSRRREVPLITDTQYF	TGTGCCAGCAGCTCAAGGAGGCGGGAGGTCCCCCTTATAACAGATACGCAGTATTTT
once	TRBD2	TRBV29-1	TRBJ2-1	CSVGRREGRNEQFF	TGCAGCGTTGGTCGGCGGGAGGGCCGAAATGAGCAGTTCTTC
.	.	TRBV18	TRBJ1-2	CASSPPGEEGRFGGYTF	TGTGCCAGCTCACCCCCGGGGGAGGAAGGGCGATTCGGTGGCTACACCTTC
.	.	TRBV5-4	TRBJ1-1	CASSLVQGRTEAFF	TGTGCCAGCAGCTTGGTTCAGGGGCGGACTGAAGCTTTCTTT
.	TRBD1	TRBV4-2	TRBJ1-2	CASSQVTTGGYGYTF	TGTGCCAGCAGCCAAGTCACGACAGGGGGCTATGGCTACACCTTC